Below, one T cell receptor (beta chain) is given with its context. Its specificity is unknown. Trimming took 0 bases from V and 6 from J; bases not matched to a gene: 6. This CDR3 has 16 amino acids. In germline, CDR1 is SGHTA, CDR2 FQGTGA. These data originate in a study of cytomegalovirus exposure and HLA in healthy donors. General study results and limits: High specificity and sensitivity for cytomegalovirus status were reported for the classifier.

Primers: 60 Vbeta forward and 13 Jbeta reverse. The protocol was immunoSEQ multiplex PCR, while the TCRdb copy is restricted to in-frame clones and leaves out a portion. The sample holds about 110,000 clones, just under 70% seen once. This receptor was taken from a man aged 30 to 45 in good health and CMV-seropositive. This rearrangement joins TRBV7-3 to TRBJ2-3, with TRBD1 identical over 10 bases. Sequences were obtained from PBMCs. Written as DNA, the CDR3 is TGTGCCAGCAGCTTAACGGATGGGACAGGGGAGGATACGCAGTATTTT. Protein sequence: CASSLTDGTGEDTQYF.